These 18 T cell receptor beta chains came from one sample sequenced in a study of blood T cell repertoires in COVID-19. Sequencing used immunoSEQ multiplex PCR; TCRdb keeps in-frame clones, though not all of them. The table records around 480,000 clones, 88% of them present only once. The sequenced material came from peripheral blood. The receptor set was obtained from a woman aged 45-65 years with COVID-19, enrolled during active disease.

The rearrangement links TRBV7-9 to TRBJ1-5, with TRBD1 matching over 7 bases. Germline V gives CDR1 SEHNR, CDR2 FQNEAQ (reference sequence). Trimming at V came to 5 bases and at J to 5 bases, leaving 12 bases not matched to a gene. CDR3 size: 16 residues. The CDR3 region is CASSAAQNRGDQPQHF. The CDR3 DNA reads as TGTGCCAGCAGCGCCGCCCAAAACAGGGGTGATCAGCCCCAGCATTTT.

This clone was observed once. The V gene is TRBV10-3, the J gene TRBJ1-1, with TRBD1 as a possible D gene (5 bases). Germline CDR1 ENHRY, CDR2 SYGVKD. This CDR3 has 18 amino acids. V lost 2 bases and J lost 1, with 20 bases in between. The CDR3 DNA sequence: TGTGCCATCAGTGAGGCAAGTCGCCGATTCGGACAGAACACTGAAGCTTTCTTT. Its protein is CAISEASRRFGQNTEAFF.

The chain combines TRBV4-2 with TRBJ2-1, with D perhaps TRBD2 (5 bases). Trimming took off 0 bases at V and 3 bases at J, with 9 bases between the two ends. In germline, CDR1 is LGHNA, CDR2 YNFKEQ. The CDR3 is 15 amino acids. CDR3 sequence: CASSQEERNYNEQFF. As DNA, the CDR3 is TGTGCCAGCAGCCAAGAGGAGCGGAACTACAATGAGCAGTTCTTC.

The rearrangement joins TRBV5-3 to TRBJ2-1, with D maybe TRBD2 (6 bases). TRBV5-3 qualifies as an ORF whose function is uncertain. The CDR3 is 17 amino acids. V lost 3 bases to trimming and J lost 7 bases, with 23 bases between them. CDR3 protein: CARSSEGAGGTKNEQFF. DNA for the CDR3: TGTGCCAGAAGCTCGGAAGGAGCGGGCGGAACCAAGAATGAGCAGTTCTTC.

V gene TRBV5-6 combines with J gene TRBJ1-2, with a weak D call TRBD1 (5 bases). Germline CDR1 SGHDT, CDR2 YYEEEE. Trimming shortened V by 2 bases and J by 3 bases, and 17 bases separated the two germline ends. The CDR3 spans 16 residues. The chain's CDR3 is CASSFFDSRLHYGYTF. The CDR3 DNA reads TGTGCCAGCAGCTTTTTCGACAGCCGATTGCACTATGGCTACACCTTC.

This chain's CDR3 is CASSPQGGVYNEQFF. CDR3 DNA sequence: TGTGCCAGCAGCCCCCAGGGCGGGGTCTACAATGAGCAGTTCTTC. The chain uses TRBV11-2 and TRBJ2-1; tentatively, D is TRBD2 (6 bases). Looked up from germline, CDR1 is SGHAT and CDR2 is FQNNGV. Trimming took off 5 bases at V and 3 bases at J, with 14 bases between the two ends. The CDR3 extends over 15 amino acids. Variable domain in full (rest from reference TRBV11-2 and TRBJ2-1): EAGVAQSPRYKIIEKRQSVAFWCNPISGHATLYWYQQILGQGPKLLIQFQNNGVVDDSQLPKDRFSAERLKGVDSTLKIQPAKLEDSAVYLCASSPQGGVYNEQFFGPGTRLTVL.

The CDR3 protein is CASRLRFQAGQGESPKGTEAFF. In nucleotides, the CDR3 is TGCGCCAGCAGGCTGAGGTTTCAGGCGGGTCAGGGGGAGAGCCCCAAAGGTACTGAAGCTTTCTTT. This chain uses TRBV5-1 with TRBJ1-1, with 7 bases identical to TRBD1. Germline loops: CDR1 SGHRS, CDR2 YFSETQ. V lost 5 bases to trimming and J lost 5 bases; unmatched junction nucleotides: 33. The CDR3 sequence is 22 residues long.

This chain connects TRBV24-1 to TRBJ2-2, with TRBD2 as a possible D gene (6 bases). Germline V lookup: CDR1 KGHDR, CDR2 SFDVKD. The CDR3 has 18 amino acids. Trimming removed 3 bases at V and 2 bases at J, with 18 bases between. CDR3 in amino acids: CATSDPPGETVNTGELFF. CDR3 in DNA: TGTGCCACCAGTGATCCGCCGGGAGAGACAGTTAACACCGGGGAGCTGTTTTTT.

The J gene is TRBJ2-1, the V gene TRBV6-5; TRBD1 might be the D (5 bases). V lost 0 bases to trimming and J lost 7 bases, with 13 bases between them. Germline CDR1 is MNHEY and CDR2 is SVGAGI. The CDR3 consists of 15 residues. The CDR3: CASSYSGQGWNEQFF. In nucleotides, the CDR3 is TGTGCCAGCAGTTACTCGGGGCAGGGATGGAATGAGCAGTTCTTC.

This rearrangement joins TRBV24-1 to TRBJ2-3; 11 bases agree with TRBD2. Germline V gene data show CDR1 as KGHDR and CDR2 as SFDVKD. V was pared by 3 bases and J by 4 bases, with 8 bases of the junction left unmatched. CDR3 length: 17 amino acids. CDR3 loop: CATSDPGSGGVADTQYF. The CDR3 region has the DNA TGTGCCACCAGTGATCCAGGTAGCGGGGGGGTGGCAGATACGCAGTATTTT.

J is TRBJ2-1 and V is TRBV6-5; TRBD1 matches 9 bases. Trimming at V came to 2 bases and at J to 5 bases, leaving 7 bases not matched to a gene. Germline assignment: CDR1 MNHEY and CDR2 SVGAGI. The CDR3 consists of 16 residues. CDR3 in amino acids: CASSYLGTGTDNEQFF. The CDR3 nucleotides read TGTGCCAGCAGTTACCTGGGGACAGGGACGGACAATGAGCAGTTCTTC.

The chain couples TRBV25-1 to TRBJ2-7; 8 positions match TRBD1. The V gene's germline CDR1 is MGHDK and CDR2 SYGVNS. With V trimmed by 8 bases and J by 5 bases, 8 bases remained unmatched. The CDR3 runs 13 residues. The CDR3 nucleotides read TGTGCCAGCGGCAGGACAGGGTTCAACGAGCAGTACTTC. Its protein product is CASGRTGFNEQYF.

The V and J genes are TRBV30 and TRBJ1-2; TRBD1 aligns across 9 bases. The germline CDR1 and CDR2 sequences are GTSNPN and SVGIG (reference sequence). The CDR3 has 12 amino acids. The ends lost 5 bases at V and 8 bases at J; junction bases unmatched: 6. The CDR3 is CAWSGTGRGYTF. DNA of the CDR3: TGTGCCTGGTCCGGGACAGGGAGGGGCTACACCTTC.

As regards this clone: A junction end diverges from the germline sequence, so it may reflect a read error. The chain joins TRBV19 to TRBJ2-1; 11 bases are shared with TRBD2. The CDR3 consists of 13 residues. The germline CDR1 and CDR2 sequences are LNHDA and SQIVND (reference sequence). The CDR3 nucleotides read TGTGCCAGTAGCCTTGGACTAGCGGGCGTTTTAATCTTC. The encoded protein is CASSLGLAGVLIF.

This chain uses TRBV7-2 with TRBJ2-7; TRBD1 aligns across 10 bases. Trimming cost V 1 base and J 2 bases; bases outside gene matches: 2. This CDR3 contains 15 residues. Per the germline V gene, CDR1 is SGHTA and CDR2 is FQGNSA. The CDR3 DNA follows: TGTGCCAGCAGCTTAGTGGGACAGGGGACCTACGAGCAGTACTTC. It codes for CASSLVGQGTYEQYF.

The table lists this clone with a few counts. The gene calls are TRBV7-2 and TRBJ1-1; the match to TRBD1 covers 9 bases. The germline V gene encodes CDR1 SGHTA and CDR2 FQGNSA. The CDR3 has 13 residues. V dropped 4 bases and J dropped 3; count of bases not matched to a gene: 0. CDR3 loop: CASSWDRDTEAFF. The CDR3 nucleotides are TGTGCCAGCAGCTGGGACAGGGACACTGAAGCTTTCTTT.

This chain uses TRBV4-1 with TRBJ1-2; 7 bases are a match to TRBD1. The CDR3 loop spans 16 amino acids. V lost 0 bases, J lost 8 bases, and 12 bases stayed unmatched. Per the germline V gene, CDR1 is MGHRA and CDR2 is YSYEKL. The CDR3 loop reads CASSQDGGTVLRGYTF. DNA for the CDR3: TGCGCCAGCAGCCAAGATGGGGGGACAGTCTTACGGGGCTACACCTTC.

CDR3 in DNA: TGCGCCAGCAGCTTGAAAGCGCTAGCCGACACCGGGGAGCTGTTTTTT. This sequence encodes CASSLKALADTGELFF. The genes are TRBV5-1 and TRBJ2-2; possible D gene TRBD2, 5 bases. The germline gives CDR1 SGHRS, CDR2 YFSETQ. V lost 1 base, J lost 3 bases, and 13 bases lay in between. This CDR3 contains 16 residues.